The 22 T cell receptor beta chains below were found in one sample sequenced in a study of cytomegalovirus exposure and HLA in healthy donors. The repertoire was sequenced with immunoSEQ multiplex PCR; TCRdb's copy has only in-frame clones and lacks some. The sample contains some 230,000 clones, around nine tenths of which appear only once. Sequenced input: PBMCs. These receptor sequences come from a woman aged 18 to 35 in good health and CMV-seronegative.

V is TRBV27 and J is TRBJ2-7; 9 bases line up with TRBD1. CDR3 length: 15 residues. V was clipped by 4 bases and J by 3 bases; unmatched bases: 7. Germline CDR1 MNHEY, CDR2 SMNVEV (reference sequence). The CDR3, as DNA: TGTGCCAGCAGTTGGGGGGACAGGGAAGGCTACGAGCAGTACTTC. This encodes CASSWGDREGYEQYF.

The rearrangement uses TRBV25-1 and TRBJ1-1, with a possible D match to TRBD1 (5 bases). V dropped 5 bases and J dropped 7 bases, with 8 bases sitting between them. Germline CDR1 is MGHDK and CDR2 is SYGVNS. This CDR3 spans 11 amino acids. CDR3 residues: CASSSGFEAFF. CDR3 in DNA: TGTGCCAGCAGTTCAGGGTTTGAAGCTTTCTTT.

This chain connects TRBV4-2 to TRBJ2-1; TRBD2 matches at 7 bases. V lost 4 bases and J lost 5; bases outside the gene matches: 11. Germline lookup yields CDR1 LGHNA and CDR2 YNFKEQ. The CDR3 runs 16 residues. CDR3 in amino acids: CASSRVLARGNNEQFF. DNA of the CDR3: TGTGCCAGCAGCCGAGTACTAGCGAGAGGGAACAATGAGCAGTTCTTC.

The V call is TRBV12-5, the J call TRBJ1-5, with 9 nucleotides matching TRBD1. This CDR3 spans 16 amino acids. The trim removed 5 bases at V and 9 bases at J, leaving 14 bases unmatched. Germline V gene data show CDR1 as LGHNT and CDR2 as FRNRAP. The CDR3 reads CASGPHTGGGEGPQHF. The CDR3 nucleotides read TGTGCTAGTGGTCCTCATACAGGGGGCGGAGAGGGGCCCCAGCATTTT.

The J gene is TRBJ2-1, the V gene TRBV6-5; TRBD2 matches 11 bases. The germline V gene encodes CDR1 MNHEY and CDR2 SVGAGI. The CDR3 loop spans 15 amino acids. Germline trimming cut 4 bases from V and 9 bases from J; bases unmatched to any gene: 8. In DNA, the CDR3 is TGTGCCAGCAGTTTGACTAGCGGGAAACGTGGTGAGCAGTTCTTC. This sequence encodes CASSLTSGKRGEQFF.

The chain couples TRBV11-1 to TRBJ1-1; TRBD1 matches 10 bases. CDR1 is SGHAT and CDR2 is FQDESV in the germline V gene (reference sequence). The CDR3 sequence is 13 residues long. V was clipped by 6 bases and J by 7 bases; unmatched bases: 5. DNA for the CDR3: TGTGCCAGCAGGCCGACAGGGGGCATTGAAGCTTTCTTT. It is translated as CASRPTGGIEAFF.

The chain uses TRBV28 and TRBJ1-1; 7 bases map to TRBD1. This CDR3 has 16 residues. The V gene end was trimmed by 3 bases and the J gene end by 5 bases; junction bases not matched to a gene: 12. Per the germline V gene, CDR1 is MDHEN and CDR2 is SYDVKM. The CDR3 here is CASSFRRGRSGTEAFF. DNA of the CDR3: TGTGCCAGCAGTTTTAGGAGGGGGCGATCAGGAACTGAAGCTTTCTTT. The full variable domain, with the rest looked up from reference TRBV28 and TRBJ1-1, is DVKVTQSSRYLVKRTGEKVFLECVQDMDHENMFWYRQDPGLGLRLIYFSYDVKMKEKGDIPEGYSVSREKKERFSLILESASTNQTSMYLCASSFRRGRSGTEAFFGQGTRLTVV.

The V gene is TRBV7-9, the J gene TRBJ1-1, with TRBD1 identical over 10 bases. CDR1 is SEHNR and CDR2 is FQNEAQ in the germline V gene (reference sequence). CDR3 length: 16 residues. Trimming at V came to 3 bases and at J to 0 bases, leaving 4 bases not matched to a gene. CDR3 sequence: CASSLTGGRMNTEAFF. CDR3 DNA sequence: TGTGCCAGCAGCTTGACAGGGGGCAGAATGAACACTGAAGCTTTCTTT. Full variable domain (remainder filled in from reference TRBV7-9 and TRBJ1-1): DTGVSQNPRHKITKRGQNVTFRCDPISEHNRLYWYRQTLGQGPEFLTYFQNEAQLEKSRLLSDRFSAERPKGSFSTLEIQRTEQGDSAMYLCASSLTGGRMNTEAFFGQGTRLTVV.

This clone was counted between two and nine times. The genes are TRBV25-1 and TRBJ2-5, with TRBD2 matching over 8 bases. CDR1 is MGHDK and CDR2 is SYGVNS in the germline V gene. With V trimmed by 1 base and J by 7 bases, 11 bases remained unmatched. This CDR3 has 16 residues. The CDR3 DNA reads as TGTGCCAGCAGTGAATCCCCAGCGGGGGACTTTGGGACCCAGTACTTC. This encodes CASSESPAGDFGTQYF.

The CDR3 sequence: CASSIDRTHSNEQFF. CDR3 in DNA: TGTGCCAGCAGTATAGACAGGACACATTCCAATGAGCAGTTCTTC. The chain has TRBV6-6 and TRBJ2-1, with D perhaps TRBD1 (6 bases). This CDR3 is built from 15 residues. V lost 5 bases to trimming and J lost 6 bases, with 17 bases between them. Germline lookup yields CDR1 MNHNY and CDR2 SVGAGI (reference sequence).

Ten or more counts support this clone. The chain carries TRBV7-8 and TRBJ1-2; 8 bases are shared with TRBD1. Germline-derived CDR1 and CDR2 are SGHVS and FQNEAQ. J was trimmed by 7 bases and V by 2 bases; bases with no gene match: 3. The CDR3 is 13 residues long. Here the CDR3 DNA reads TGTGCCAGCAGCTTATTGGGGACAGGTGGCTACACCTTC. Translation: CASSLLGTGGYTF. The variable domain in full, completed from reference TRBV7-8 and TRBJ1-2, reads GAGVSQSPRYKVAKRGQDVALRCDPISGHVSLFWYQQALGQGPEFLTYFQNEAQLDKSGLPSDRFFAERPEGSVSTLKIQRTQQEDSAVYLCASSLLGTGGYTFGSGTRLTVV.

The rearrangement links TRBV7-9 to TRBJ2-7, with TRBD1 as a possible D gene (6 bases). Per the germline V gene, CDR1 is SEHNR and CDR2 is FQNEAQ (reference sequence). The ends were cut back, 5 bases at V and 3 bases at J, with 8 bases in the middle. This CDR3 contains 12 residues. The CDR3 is CASSVQGYEQYF. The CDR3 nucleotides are TGTGCCAGCAGCGTACAGGGCTACGAGCAGTACTTC.

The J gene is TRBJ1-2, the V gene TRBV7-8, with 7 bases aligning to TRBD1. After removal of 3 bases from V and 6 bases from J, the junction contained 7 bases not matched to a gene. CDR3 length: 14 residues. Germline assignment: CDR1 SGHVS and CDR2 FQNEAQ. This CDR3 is CASSFRTGQDGYTF. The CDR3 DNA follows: TGTGCCAGCAGCTTCCGGACAGGTCAGGATGGCTACACCTTC.

The CDR3 DNA follows: TGTGCCAGCAGCTTAGTACAGGACGCGTCCGCTTTCTTT. Translating gives CASSLVQDASAFF. The V call is TRBV7-9, the J call TRBJ1-1, with D possibly being TRBD1 (5 bases). Trimming pared 1 base from V and 11 bases from J, leaving 14 bases between. The length of the CDR3 is 13 residues. Germline-derived CDR1 and CDR2 are SEHNR and FQNEAQ (reference sequence).

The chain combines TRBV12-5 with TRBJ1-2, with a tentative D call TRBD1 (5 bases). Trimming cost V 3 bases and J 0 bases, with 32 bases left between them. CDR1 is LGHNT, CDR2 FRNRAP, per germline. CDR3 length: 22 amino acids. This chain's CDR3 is CASGFPPFSWQGKRWANYGYTF. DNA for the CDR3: TGTGCTAGTGGTTTCCCCCCCTTTTCCTGGCAGGGCAAACGCTGGGCTAACTATGGCTACACCTTC.

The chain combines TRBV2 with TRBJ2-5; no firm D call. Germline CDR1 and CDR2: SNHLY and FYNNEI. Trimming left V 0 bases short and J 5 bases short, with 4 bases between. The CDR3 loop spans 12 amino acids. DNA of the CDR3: TGTGCCAGCAGTGAAGCGCGGGAGACCCAGTACTTC. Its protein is CASSEARETQYF.

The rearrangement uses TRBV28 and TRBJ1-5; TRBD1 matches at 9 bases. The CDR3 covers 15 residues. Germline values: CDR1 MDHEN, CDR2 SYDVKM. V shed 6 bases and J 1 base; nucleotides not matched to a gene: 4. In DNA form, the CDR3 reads TGTGCCAGCAGCCTTGGACAGGGGAGCAATCAGCCCCAGCATTTT. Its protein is CASSLGQGSNQPQHF.

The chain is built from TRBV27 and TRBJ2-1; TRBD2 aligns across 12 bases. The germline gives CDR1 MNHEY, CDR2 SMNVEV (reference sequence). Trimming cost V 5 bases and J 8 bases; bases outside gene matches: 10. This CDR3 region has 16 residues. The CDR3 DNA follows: TGTGCCAGCAGTATACTGGGACTAGCGGGCGGGGATGAGCAGTTCTTC. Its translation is CASSILGLAGGDEQFF.

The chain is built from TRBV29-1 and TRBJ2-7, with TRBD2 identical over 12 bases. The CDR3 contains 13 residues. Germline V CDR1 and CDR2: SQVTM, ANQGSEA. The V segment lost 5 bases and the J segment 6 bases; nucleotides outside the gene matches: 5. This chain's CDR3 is CSVTSGRLPEQYF. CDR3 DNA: TGCAGCGTTACTAGCGGGAGGCTGCCCGAGCAGTACTTC.

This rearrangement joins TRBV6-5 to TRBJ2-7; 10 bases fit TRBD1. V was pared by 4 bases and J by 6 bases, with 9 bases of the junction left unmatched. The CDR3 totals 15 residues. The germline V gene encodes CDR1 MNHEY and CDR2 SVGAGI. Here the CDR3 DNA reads TGTGCCAGCAGTTCCTCCCGGGACAGGGGATTCGAGCAGTACTTC. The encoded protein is CASSSSRDRGFEQYF.

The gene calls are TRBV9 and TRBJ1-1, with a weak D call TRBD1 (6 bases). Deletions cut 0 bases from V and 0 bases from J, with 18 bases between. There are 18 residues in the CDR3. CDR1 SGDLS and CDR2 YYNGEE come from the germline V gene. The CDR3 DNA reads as TGTGCCAGCAGCGTAGAGGTGTTGGACAGCTTAATGAACACTGAAGCTTTCTTT. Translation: CASSVEVLDSLMNTEAFF.

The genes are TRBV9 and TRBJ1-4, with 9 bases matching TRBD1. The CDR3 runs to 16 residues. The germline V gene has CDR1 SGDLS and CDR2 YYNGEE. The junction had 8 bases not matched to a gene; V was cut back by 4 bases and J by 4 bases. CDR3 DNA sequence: TGTGCCAGCAGCCCCTTCGGGGGACAGGGTAATGAAAAACTGTTTTTT. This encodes CASSPFGGQGNEKLFF.